The subject of this entry is one T cell receptor (beta chain). The antigen it binds to is not known. No quality values exist for individual bases; no much larger clone is one base distant. Hyperthyroidism patients were newly diagnosed, were aged 18 to 65 years, and had a disease duration under 2 months. Patients with other autoimmune diseases, uncontrolled infections, pregnancy or lactation were excluded from the study. Diagnosis was based on clinical symptoms, serum thyroxine, TRAb, thyroid ultrasound and orbital computed tomography. Total RNA was extracted using Trizol reagent, and RNA quality was checked on an Agilent 2100 Bioanalyzer. For repertoire sequencing, the TCR beta CDR3 regions were amplified from RNA transcripts. HTBI primers and the Qiagen OneStep RT-PCR kit were used in a first-round RT-PCR, which was followed by a second-round multiplex PCR, size selection and purification. Sequencing of the libraries was carried out on an Illumina HiSeq2000 in paired-end mode with 100 bp reads. Per the source publication's procedure: SOAPnuke was used to process the reads, throwing out any read that had adapters, had uncalled bases, had a mean Phred below 15, or lacked an exact constant-primer or identifier match. COPE v1.2.5 was used to merge the high-quality paired reads. Clonotypes were defined as unique nucleotide sequences and were aligned to IMGT TRB V, D and J references using MiTCR v1.1. The analysis was limited to V-J combinations with a frequency above 0.0001, which together covered roughly 99% of the repertoires. For each V-J combination, a TCR clonal expansion and chaos score was defined as the ratio of F50 clonal expansion to chaos observed in the TCRdist matrix. Welch's t-statistics and random forest were used to reduce the features to about a dozen V-J combinations, which were then used as input to a naive Bayes classifier. The Morisita-Horn index was used to measure how similar the thyroid and blood repertoires were. TCRdb reanalyzed the raw reads on its own, using fastp at Q25 for trimming and MiXCR for clone calling, and kept in-frame beta chains. One record per CDR3 amino acid sequence lists the most common genes and DNA. V and J calls and clone size were set by TCRdb, not the authors. A total of around 1,000,000 distinct CDR3 sequences appear in this sample, about two fifths of them only once. The top ten clonotypes cover over 8.5% of the sample.

This sample is part of a study of Graves' ophthalmopathy and Graves' hyperthyroidism (dated by TCRdb to between 2017 and 2018). For the wider study: Hyperthyroidism was considered stable if no progression to ophthalmopathy occurred within 18 months of follow-up. To explore V-J signatures distinguishing ophthalmopathy from hyperthyroidism, a discovery set of roughly 98 patients (about 41 ophthalmopathy, about 57 stable hyperthyroidism) was enrolled. In over 5 hyperthyroidism patients, the T-cell repertoire of thyroid tissue was compared with the T-cell repertoire of blood. To tell Graves' ophthalmopathy apart from Graves' hyperthyroidism, and to predict which patients would progress to ophthalmopathy, the study relied on TCR beta repertoire signatures. An independent validation cohort comprised some 19 hyperthyroidism patients and some 16 patients who later progressed from hyperthyroidism to ophthalmopathy. In total, 135 blood samples were TCR-sequenced: 40 to 45 ophthalmopathy, some 75 hyperthyroidism and roughly 17 hyperthyroidism-to-ophthalmopathy patients. Following sampling, methimazole starting at 30 mg daily was administered to hyperthyroidism patients, and high-dose intravenous methylprednisolone was administered to ophthalmopathy patients.

What the research found in general, with its limitations: In validation, the model predicted ophthalmopathy progression with less than 71% sensitivity and roughly 78% specificity; fewer than 15 predicted patients were CT-confirmed with GO in a median of around 6 months. In cross-validation, the 13-signature model distinguished ophthalmopathy from stable hyperthyroidism with 85% to 90% sensitivity and 81.08% specificity, and in the test set the corresponding values were roughly 80% and 76%. Among expanded thyroid clonotypes with frequency above 0.001, most also showed up in blood, which suggests that blood repertoires may reflect the thyroid immune response. No statistical method was used to set the sample size in advance, and the investigators knew which group each participant was assigned to.

The CDR3 has 16 amino acids, counting the end cysteine and phenylalanine. Left in the record is the CDR3 DNA by itself, 48 bases read in frame from the first base. Trimming takes 3 bases off V and 5 bases off J; junction bases not matched to a gene: 8. CDR1 and CDR2 are read off the germline V gene as SGHRS and YFSETQ. The source material was peripheral blood or thyroid tissue (not recorded which). The TCR was taken from an adult man with Graves' hyperthyroidism. The V and J genes are TRBV5-1 and TRBJ2-5; 12 central nucleotides agree with TRBD2. The CDR3 reads CASSSPTSGSQETQYF. The DNA reads as follows: TGCGCCAGCAGCTCACCGACTAGCGGGAGCCAGGAGACCCAGTACTTC.